Listed below are T cell receptor beta chains from one sample, sequenced in a study of T cells after yellow fever vaccination. TCRdb fed the 5' RACE reads into MiXCR, producing one record per CDR3 protein. The sample yields 300,000 to 350,000 distinct CDR3 sequences, roughly 10% seen once. The sample here was CD4+ T cells sorted from PBMCs, taken 45 days after the yellow fever booster vaccination. The source is a man aged 18-30 years who received the YFV17D yellow fever vaccine. The CDR3 runs from the conserved cysteine through the conserved F or W. D genes are given only for firm matches. Clone size is not always given. Where it is, it says once, few, many or a class for expanded clones.

V	size	J	length	D	DNA	CDR3
TRBV6-2/TRBV6-3	-	TRBJ2-5	15	-	TGTGCCAGCGTTACGCACAGGGCCTTCCAAGAGACCCAGTACTTC	CASVTHRAFQETQYF
TRBV23-1	many	TRBJ2-5	13	-	TGCGCCAGCAGTCCAAACAGGGAAGAGACCCAGTACTTC	CASSPNREETQYF
TRBV7-9	few	TRBJ1-1	11	-	TGTGCCAGCAGTGTTGGCGCTGAAGCTTTCTTT	CASSVGAEAFF
TRBV24-1	-	TRBJ2-1	12	-	TGTGCCACCAAGTTCCAGGGTTTTGAGCAGTTCTTC	CATKFQGFEQFF
TRBV4-1	many	TRBJ1-6	18	-	TGCGCCAGCAGCCAAGCTTTGACAGCTAGGCGAAAAGGCTCACCCCTCCACTTT	CASSQALTARRKGSPLHF
TRBV24-1	few	TRBJ2-1	11	-	TGTGCCACCAGTGATTTCAGTGAGCAGTTCTTC	CATSDFSEQFF
TRBV5-1	-	TRBJ2-7	16	TRBD1	TGCGCCAGCAGCTTGGGAACCGGGACAGGGAGGGACGAGCAGTACTTC	CASSLGTGTGRDEQYF
TRBV20-1	few	TRBJ2-3	12	-	TGCAGTGAGGGGACTGGCACAGATACGCAGTATTTT	CSEGTGTDTQYF
TRBV21-1	-	TRBJ1-5	15	-	TGTGCCAGCAGCAGAAAGGACAGGGCCGTGAGGCCCCAGCATTTT	CASSRKDRAVRPQHF
TRBV19	once	TRBJ2-3	14	-	TGTGCCAGTAGTATCCCCAGGAGTAGGCATACGCAGTATTTT	CASSIPRSRHTQYF
TRBV7-9	few	TRBJ1-5	15	TRBD1	TGTGCCAGCAGCGCGACAGGGGAGAGCAATCAGCCCCAGCATTTT	CASSATGESNQPQHF
TRBV5-1	few	TRBJ1-3	14	TRBD1	TGCGCCAGCAGACGGGACAGGGCTGGAAACACCATATATTTT	CASRRDRAGNTIYF
TRBV5-1	-	TRBJ1-1	14	-	TGCGCCAGCAGCCAAATAGGAGGGAACACTGAAGCTTTCTTT	CASSQIGGNTEAFF
TRBV20-1	-	TRBJ2-5	14	TRBD2	TGCAGTGCTACGCTAGCGGGGGGAAGAGAGACCCAGTACTTC	CSATLAGGRETQYF
TRBV12-3/TRBV12-4	-	TRBJ2-1	15	TRBD2	TGTGCCAGCAGTTTACGGCTAGCGGGGCTCAATGAGCAGTTCTTC	CASSLRLAGLNEQFF
TRBV6-5	many	TRBJ2-2	16	TRBD2	TGTGCCAGCAGCCGACCTAGCGGGGGTCTCTCCGGGGAGCTGTTTTTT	CASSRPSGGLSGELFF
TRBV7-8	-	TRBJ2-1	15	-	TGTGCCAGCAGACGAACGCTGAGCGGATCAGGTGAGCAGTTCTTC	CASRRTLSGSGEQFF
TRBV5-1	few	TRBJ2-3	15	-	TGCGCCAGCAGCTCGACGGGGGTACCGGCAGATACGCAGTATTTT	CASSSTGVPADTQYF
TRBV29-1	-	TRBJ1-2	12	-	TGCAGCGTTGGACTGAATAACTATGGCTACACCTTC	CSVGLNNYGYTF
TRBV29-1	-	TRBJ1-1	14	-	TGCAGCGTCGCGCTACCGGGACGGAACACTGAAGCTTTCTTT	CSVALPGRNTEAFF
TRBV2	-	TRBJ1-5	14	TRBD1	TGTGCCAGCAGCCCGGACAGGCAGAATCAGCCCCAGCATTTT	CASSPDRQNQPQHF
TRBV4-1	few	TRBJ2-6	16	-	TGCGCCAGCAGCCTCACGTCGCTTTCTGGGGCCAACGTCCTGACTTTC	CASSLTSLSGANVLTF
TRBV4-2	-	TRBJ2-2	16	TRBD2	TGTGCCAGCAGCTCCGAGACTAGCGGGGGCACCGGGGAGCTGTTTTTT	CASSSETSGGTGELFF
TRBV6-5	-	TRBJ1-1	17	TRBD1	TGTGCCAGCAGTTACAAAATAAGTGACAGGGTGAACACTGAAGCTTTCTTT	CASSYKISDRVNTEAFF
TRBV29-1	few	TRBJ2-3	14	TRBD2	TGCAGCGTGGGAGGACTAGCGGACACAGATACGCAGTATTTT	CSVGGLADTDTQYF
TRBV18	-	TRBJ1-3	15	-	TGTGCCAGCTCAACCAGGGGAAACTCTGGAAACACCATATATTTT	CASSTRGNSGNTIYF
TRBV14	-	TRBJ1-2	14	-	TGTGCCAGCAGCCAAACTCGAGGGATCTATGGCTACACCTTC	CASSQTRGIYGYTF
TRBV7-7	-	TRBJ2-7	14	-	TGTGCCAGCAGCCCCACGACAGGCTTCTACGAGCAGTACTTC	CASSPTTGFYEQYF
TRBV4-3	few	TRBJ2-7	18	TRBD2	TGCGCCAGCAGCCAAGATAAGCCGGGGGGGACCGAGAGCTACGAGCAGTACTTC	CASSQDKPGGTESYEQYF
TRBV12-3/TRBV12-4	few	TRBJ2-6	13	-	TGTGCCAGCAGGGAGTCTGGGGCCAACGTCCTGACTTTC	CASRESGANVLTF
TRBV10-3	-	TRBJ1-4	14	-	TGTGCCATCAGAGACAGCGCAACTAATGAAAAACTGTTTTTT	CAIRDSATNEKLFF
TRBV4-2	few	TRBJ1-2	15	-	TGTGCCAGCAGCCAAGACTCAAATGACGTCTATGGCTACACCTTC	CASSQDSNDVYGYTF
TRBV20-1	many	TRBJ2-4	10	-	TGCAGTGCTACGCAAAACATTCAGTACTTC	CSATQNIQYF
TRBV10-3	few	TRBJ2-2	16	-	TGTGCCATCAGTGAGCGACAGGAGCCGAACACCGGGGAGCTGTTTTTT	CAISERQEPNTGELFF
TRBV18	few	TRBJ2-2	12	-	TGTGCCAGCCACACAGGGATCGGGGAGCTGTTTTTT	CASHTGIGELFF
TRBV7-6	few	TRBJ2-2	16	TRBD2	TGTGCCAGCAGCGCTAGCGGGGGCCAGAACACCGGGGAGCTGTTTTTT	CASSASGGQNTGELFF
TRBV7-2	many	TRBJ2-7	15	TRBD1	TGTGCCAGCAGCTGGTCCGGGACAGGGTCATACGAGCAGTACTTC	CASSWSGTGSYEQYF
TRBV2	few	TRBJ1-5	15	TRBD1	TGTGCCAGCAGATGGGACAGGTGGGGCAATCAGCCCCAGCATTTT	CASRWDRWGNQPQHF
TRBV4-1	few	TRBJ2-5	17	-	TGCGCCAGCAGCCACCTACTCCAGGGAAAAAGAGGGGAGACCCAGTACTTC	CASSHLLQGKRGETQYF
TRBV7-9	few	TRBJ2-1	11	-	TGTGCCAGCGGGGACTACAATGAGCAGTTCTTC	CASGDYNEQFF
TRBV6-2/TRBV6-3	-	TRBJ1-5	14	-	TGTGCCAGCAGTCCCGGGTCGGCTTTTCAGCCCCAGCATTTT	CASSPGSAFQPQHF
TRBV5-1	-	TRBJ2-7	13	-	TGCGCCAGCAGCTCCACGTCCGGGGTCGAGCAGTACTTC	CASSSTSGVEQYF
TRBV6-2/TRBV6-3	many	TRBJ2-5	15	TRBD1	TGTGCCAGCAGTTACTCGGCAGGGGGCTTGGAGACCCAGTACTTC	CASSYSAGGLETQYF
TRBV27	few	TRBJ1-1	11	-	TGTGCCACCCAGGCGAGCACTGAAGCTTTCTTT	CATQASTEAFF
TRBV6-5	-	TRBJ1-2	16	TRBD1	TGTGCCAGCAGATACGGGACAGGGGTCCTTAACTATGGCTACACCTTC	CASRYGTGVLNYGYTF
TRBV5-1	-	TRBJ2-3	12	-	TGCGCCAGCAGCCAGGACTGGGATACGCAGTATTTT	CASSQDWDTQYF
TRBV28	-	TRBJ2-7	14	-	TGTGCCAGCAGTTTAACTTTCGGGGGCTACGAGCAGTACTTC	CASSLTFGGYEQYF
TRBV12-3/TRBV12-4	-	TRBJ1-5	14	-	TGTGCCAGCACCGAAAGTTCGATAAATCAGCCCCAGCATTTT	CASTESSINQPQHF
TRBV7-2	few	TRBJ2-3	14	-	TGTGCCAGCAGCTTAGACGGGTTCACAGATACGCAGTATTTT	CASSLDGFTDTQYF
TRBV6-1	-	TRBJ1-1	15	TRBD1	TGTGCCAGCAGGGACCTGAGGGGGCGCGTCACTGAAGCTTTCTTT	CASRDLRGRVTEAFF
TRBV6-2/TRBV6-3	few	TRBJ1-2	13	-	TGTGCCAGCGGTTGGGCCGTGGCCTATGGCTACACCTTC	CASGWAVAYGYTF
TRBV7-2	many	TRBJ1-4	13	-	TGTGCCAGCAGCTTAGGGGCGACGGAAACTCTGTTTTTT	CASSLGATETLFF
TRBV9	-	TRBJ1-1	14	-	TGTGCCAGCAGCGTGGCCTCCTGGAACACTGAAGCTTTCTTT	CASSVASWNTEAFF
TRBV10-3	-	TRBJ2-3	14	-	TGTGCCATCAGTGAGGACAGAGTCACAGATACGCAGTATTTT	CAISEDRVTDTQYF